This T cell receptor (beta chain) derives from a study of tumor and adjacent non-tumor tissue in lung cancer. The overall study: Patients comprised about a dozen adenocarcinoma, a couple of squamous cell carcinoma and 1 small cell lung cancer. Samples averaged about 3.8 million productive TCRbeta reads each. The patients, about nine men and roughly 5 women, were roughly 30 to 80 with stage I to III disease. Study results and limitations: Top 100 clones took a larger repertoire share in normal lung.

Trimming pared 6 bases from V and 0 bases from J, leaving 14 bases between. CDR3 length: 14 residues. CDR1 is DFQATT, CDR2 SNEGSKA, per germline (reference sequence). This clonotype occurred once. Its antigen is not known. RNA was extracted from bulk tissue without any cell sorting. More than 3 cm separated this lung sample from the edge of the tumor. A modified ARM-PCR protocol with three rounds of nested PCR amplified TCRbeta. TCRdb processed the multiplex PCR reads anew with MiXCR; each CDR3 protein has one entry. The sample lists approximately 77,000 distinct CDR3 sequences, about four fifths occurring once.

The chain uses TRBV20-1 and TRBJ1-1; D perhaps matches TRBD1 (5 bases). This receptor was identified in a man between 60 and 75 years old with non-small cell lung cancer. Sequencing used distant non-tumor lung tissue. The CDR3 region has the DNA TGCAGTGCCTTTGGGAACAGGCTGAACACTGAAGCTTTCTTT. It yields the protein CSAFGNRLNTEAFF.